The TCR beta chain described here comes from a study of blood T cell repertoires in COVID-19. Study overall: PBMCs, B-cell-depleted T cells, or T cells provided the cDNA or gDNA that made up the material.

Per the original data handling: Reference gene primers were amplified, and this amplification served to estimate nucleated cell counts. TCRdb's table, derived via immunoSEQ multiplex PCR, lists solely in-frame clones and lacks some. The V and J calls and the clone size are those of that table, but D and trimming were determined from the DNA. The profile shows roughly 80,000 clones, around 81% of them singletons. Sequencing was carried out using peripheral blood. This TCR was sampled from a man older than 75 with acute or convalescent COVID-19.

CDR3 region: CASSYSETRVPYEQYF. CDR3 bases: TGTGCCAGCAGTTACTCGGAGACTAGAGTCCCCTACGAGCAGTACTTC. The chain joins TRBV6-5 to TRBJ2-7; the D gene is possibly TRBD2 (6 bases). Trimming cost V 0 bases and J 2 bases, with 14 bases left between them. The germline V gene encodes CDR1 MNHEY and CDR2 SVGAGI. This CDR3 comprises 16 residues.